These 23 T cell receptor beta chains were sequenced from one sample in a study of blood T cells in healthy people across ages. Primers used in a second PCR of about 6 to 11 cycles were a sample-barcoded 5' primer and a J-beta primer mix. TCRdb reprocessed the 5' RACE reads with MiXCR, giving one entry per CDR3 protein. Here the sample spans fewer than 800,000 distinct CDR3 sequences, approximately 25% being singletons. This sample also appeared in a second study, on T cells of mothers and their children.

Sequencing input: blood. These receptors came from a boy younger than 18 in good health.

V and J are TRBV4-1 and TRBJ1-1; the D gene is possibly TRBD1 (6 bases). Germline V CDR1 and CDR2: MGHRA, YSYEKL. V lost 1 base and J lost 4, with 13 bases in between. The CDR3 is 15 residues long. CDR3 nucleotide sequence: TGCGCCAGCAGCCAAGTGCGAGGGGGGAGCACTGAAGCTTTCTTT. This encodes CASSQVRGGSTEAFF.

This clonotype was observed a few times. The CDR3 spells CASSSPGTGFTGELFF. The CDR3 DNA reads TGTGCCAGCAGTTCGCCCGGGACAGGGTTTACCGGGGAGCTGTTTTTT. The chain uses TRBV27 and TRBJ2-2; 9 bases align to TRBD1. The length of the CDR3 is 16 residues. Germline CDR1 reads MNHEY; CDR2 reads SMNVEV (reference sequence). Trimming at V came to 4 bases and at J to 5 bases, leaving 8 bases not matched to a gene.

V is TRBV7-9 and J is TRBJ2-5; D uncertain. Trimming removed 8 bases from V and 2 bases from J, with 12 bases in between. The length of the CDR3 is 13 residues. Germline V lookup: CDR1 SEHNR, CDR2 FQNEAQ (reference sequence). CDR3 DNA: TGTGCCAGCTGGGTCGGGCAGCAAGAGACCCAGTACTTC. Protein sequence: CASWVGQQETQYF.

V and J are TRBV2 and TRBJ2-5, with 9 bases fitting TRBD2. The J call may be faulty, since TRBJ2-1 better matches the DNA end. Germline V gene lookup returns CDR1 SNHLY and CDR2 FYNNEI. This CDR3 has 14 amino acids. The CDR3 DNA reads TGTGCCAGCACGAAGCGGGAGGTGGTCAATGAGCAGTTCTTC. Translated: CASTKREVVNEQFF.

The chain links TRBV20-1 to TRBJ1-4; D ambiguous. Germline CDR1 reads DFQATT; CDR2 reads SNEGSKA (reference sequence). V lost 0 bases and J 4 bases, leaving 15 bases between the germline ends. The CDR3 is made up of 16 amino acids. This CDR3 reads CSARDYKKANNEKLFF. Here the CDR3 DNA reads TGCAGTGCTAGAGACTATAAGAAGGCGAATAATGAAAAACTGTTTTTT.

The DNA of the CDR3 is TGCAGTGCTAGACCGACAGGGCAAGAGACCCAGTACTTC. It encodes CSARPTGQETQYF. The chain joins TRBV20-1 to TRBJ2-5; TRBD1 matches at 7 bases. The CDR3 is 13 residues long. V was clipped by 2 bases and J by 2 bases; unmatched bases: 2. Germline V gene data show CDR1 as DFQATT and CDR2 as SNEGSKA (reference sequence).

CDR3 residues: CASSPPTGGRGYTF. CDR3 nucleotide sequence: TGCGCCAGCAGCCCCCCGACAGGGGGCAGGGGCTACACCTTC. The chain joins TRBV5-1 to TRBJ1-2; 10 bases line up with TRBD1. Germline CDR1 reads SGHRS; CDR2 reads YFSETQ. CDR3 size: 14 residues. J was trimmed by 8 bases and V by 4 bases; bases with no gene match: 8.

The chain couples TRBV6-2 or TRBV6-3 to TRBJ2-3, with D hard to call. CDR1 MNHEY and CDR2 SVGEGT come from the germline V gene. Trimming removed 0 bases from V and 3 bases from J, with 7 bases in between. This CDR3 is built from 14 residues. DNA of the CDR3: TGTGCCAGCAGTTACTCCACGACGACAGATACGCAGTATTTT. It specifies CASSYSTTTDTQYF.

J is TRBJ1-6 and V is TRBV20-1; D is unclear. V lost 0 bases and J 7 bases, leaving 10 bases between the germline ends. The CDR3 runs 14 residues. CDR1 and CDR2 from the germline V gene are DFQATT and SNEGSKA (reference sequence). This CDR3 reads CSARDPGWNSPLHF. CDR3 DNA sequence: TGCAGTGCTAGAGATCCGGGCTGGAATTCACCCCTCCACTTT.

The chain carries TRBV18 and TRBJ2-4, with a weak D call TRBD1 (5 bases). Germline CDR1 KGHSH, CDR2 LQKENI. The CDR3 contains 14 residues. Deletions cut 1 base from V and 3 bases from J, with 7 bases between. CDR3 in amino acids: CASSPLRDKNIQYF. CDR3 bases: TGTGCCAGCTCACCACTCAGGGACAAAAACATTCAGTACTTC.

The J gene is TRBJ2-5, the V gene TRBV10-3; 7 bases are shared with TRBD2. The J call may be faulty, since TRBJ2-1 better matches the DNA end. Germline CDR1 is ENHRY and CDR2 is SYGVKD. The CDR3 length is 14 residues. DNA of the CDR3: TGTGCCATCAGTGAGCAGGTGGGGGGGAATGAGCAGTTCTTC. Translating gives CAISEQVGGNEQFF.

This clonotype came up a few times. The CDR3 loop is CASSQVGDKNIQYF. CDR3 bases: TGTGCCAGCAGCCAAGTCGGGGACAAAAACATTCAGTACTTC. The rearrangement uses TRBV14 and TRBJ2-4; perhaps TRBD2 as D (5 bases). CDR3 length: 14 residues. Germline CDR1 SGHDN, CDR2 FVKESK. V lost 1 base and J lost 3, with 7 bases in between. Based on the CDR3 plus reference TRBV14 and TRBJ2-4, the full variable domain is EAGVTQFPSHSVIEKGQTVTLRCDPISGHDNLYWYRRVMGKEIKFLLHFVKESKQDESGMPNNRFLAERTGGTYSTLKVQPAELEDSGVYFCASSQVGDKNIQYFGAGTRLSVL.

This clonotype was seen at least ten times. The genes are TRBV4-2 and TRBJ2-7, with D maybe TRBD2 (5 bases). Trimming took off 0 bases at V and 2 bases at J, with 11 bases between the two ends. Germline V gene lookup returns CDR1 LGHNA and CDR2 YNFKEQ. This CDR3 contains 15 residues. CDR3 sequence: CASSQDLGGPYEQYF. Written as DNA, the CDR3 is TGTGCCAGCAGCCAAGATCTCGGAGGCCCCTACGAGCAGTACTTC.

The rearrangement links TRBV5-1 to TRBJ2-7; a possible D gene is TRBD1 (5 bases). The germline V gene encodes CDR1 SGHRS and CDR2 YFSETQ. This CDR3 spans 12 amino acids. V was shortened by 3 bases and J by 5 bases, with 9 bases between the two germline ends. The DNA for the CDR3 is TGCGCCAGCAGCTCCAGGGCTAACGAGCAGTACTTC. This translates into CASSSRANEQYF.

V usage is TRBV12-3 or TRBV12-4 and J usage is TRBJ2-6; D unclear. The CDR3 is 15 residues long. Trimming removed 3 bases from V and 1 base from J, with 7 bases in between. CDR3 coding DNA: TGTGCCAGCAGTTTGGCACAATCTGGGGCCAACGTCCTGACTTTC. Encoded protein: CASSLAQSGANVLTF.

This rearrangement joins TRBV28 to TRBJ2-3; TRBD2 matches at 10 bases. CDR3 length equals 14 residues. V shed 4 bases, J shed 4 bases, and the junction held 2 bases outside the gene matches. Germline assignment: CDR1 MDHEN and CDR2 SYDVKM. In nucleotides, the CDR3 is TGTGCCAGCAGTTCTAGCGGGAGAGCAGATACGCAGTATTTT. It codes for CASSSSGRADTQYF.

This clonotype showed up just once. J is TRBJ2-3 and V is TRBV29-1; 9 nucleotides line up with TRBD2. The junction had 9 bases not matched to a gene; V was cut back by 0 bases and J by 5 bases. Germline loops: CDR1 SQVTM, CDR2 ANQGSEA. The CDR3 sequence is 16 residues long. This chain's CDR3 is CSVEETSGDIRDTQYF. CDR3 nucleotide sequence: TGCAGCGTTGAAGAGACTAGCGGAGACATTAGAGATACGCAGTATTTT.

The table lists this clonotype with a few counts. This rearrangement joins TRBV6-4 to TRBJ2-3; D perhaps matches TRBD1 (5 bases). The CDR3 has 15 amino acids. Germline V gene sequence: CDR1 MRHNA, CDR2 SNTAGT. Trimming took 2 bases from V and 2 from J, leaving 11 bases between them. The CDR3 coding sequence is TGTGCCAGCAGTGACCCGAGGACACCCACAGATACGCAGTATTTT. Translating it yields CASSDPRTPTDTQYF.

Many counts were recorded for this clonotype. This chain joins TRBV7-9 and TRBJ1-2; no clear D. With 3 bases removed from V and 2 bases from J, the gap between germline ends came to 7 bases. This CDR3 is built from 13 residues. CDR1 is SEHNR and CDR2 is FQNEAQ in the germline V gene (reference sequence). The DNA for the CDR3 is TGTGCCAGCAGCTTGATTGGGAACTATGGCTACACCTTC. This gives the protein CASSLIGNYGYTF. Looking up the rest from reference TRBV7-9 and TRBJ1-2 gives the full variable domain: DTGVSQNPRHKITKRGQNVTFRCDPISEHNRLYWYRQTLGQGPEFLTYFQNEAQLEKSRLLSDRFSAERPKGSFSTLEIQRTEQGDSAMYLCASSLIGNYGYTFGSGTRLTVV.

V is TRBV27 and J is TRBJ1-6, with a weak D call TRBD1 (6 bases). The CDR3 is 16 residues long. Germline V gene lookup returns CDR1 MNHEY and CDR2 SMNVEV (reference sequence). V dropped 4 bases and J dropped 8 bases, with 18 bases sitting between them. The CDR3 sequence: CASSYEGGSRYSPLHF. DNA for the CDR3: TGTGCCAGCAGTTACGAGGGGGGGAGTAGGTATTCACCCCTCCACTTT.

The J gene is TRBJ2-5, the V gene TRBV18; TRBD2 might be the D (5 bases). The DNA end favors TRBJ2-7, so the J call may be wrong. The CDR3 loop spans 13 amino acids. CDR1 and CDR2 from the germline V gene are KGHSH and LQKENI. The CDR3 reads CASSRTSTYEQYF. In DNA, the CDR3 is TGTGCCAGCTCACGAACTAGTACCTACGAGCAGTACTTC.

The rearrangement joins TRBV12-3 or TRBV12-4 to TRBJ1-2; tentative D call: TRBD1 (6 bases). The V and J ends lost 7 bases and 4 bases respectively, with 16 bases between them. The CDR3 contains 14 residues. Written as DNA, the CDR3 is TGTGCCAGCACCCAAACAGGGTTGGGCTATGGCTACACCTTC. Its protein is CASTQTGLGYGYTF.

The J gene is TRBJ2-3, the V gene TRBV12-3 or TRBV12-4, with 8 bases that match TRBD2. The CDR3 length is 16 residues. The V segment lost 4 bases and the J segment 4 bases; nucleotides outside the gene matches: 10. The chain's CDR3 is CASSSVGGGRADTQYF. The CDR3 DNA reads TGTGCCAGCAGTTCCGTCGGGGGGGGGAGAGCAGATACGCAGTATTTT.